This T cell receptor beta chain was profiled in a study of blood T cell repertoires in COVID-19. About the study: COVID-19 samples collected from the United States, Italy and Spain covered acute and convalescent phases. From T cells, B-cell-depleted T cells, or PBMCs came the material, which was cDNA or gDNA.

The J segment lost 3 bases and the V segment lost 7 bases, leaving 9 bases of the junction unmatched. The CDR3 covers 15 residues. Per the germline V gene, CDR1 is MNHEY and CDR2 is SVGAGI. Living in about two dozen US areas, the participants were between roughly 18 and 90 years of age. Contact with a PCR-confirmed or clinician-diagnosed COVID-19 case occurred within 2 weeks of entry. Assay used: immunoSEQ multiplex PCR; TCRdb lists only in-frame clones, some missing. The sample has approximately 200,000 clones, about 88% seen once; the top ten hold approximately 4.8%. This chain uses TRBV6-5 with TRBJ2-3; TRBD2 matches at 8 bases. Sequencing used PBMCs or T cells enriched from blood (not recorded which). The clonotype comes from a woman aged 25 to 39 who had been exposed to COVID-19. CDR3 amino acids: CASIPGGAGTDTQYF. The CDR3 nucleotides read TGTGCCAGCATCCCCGGGGGGGCAGGAACAGATACGCAGTATTTT.